The 28 T cell receptor beta chains reported below all come from one sample, sequenced in a study of shared clonotypes between healthy human individuals. Using immunoSEQ multiplex PCR, the repertoire was profiled, and TCRdb retains in-frame clones only, with some absent. The sample holds around 2,000,000 clones, over 85% seen once. Sequenced sample: naive CD4+ T cells sorted from blood. Noted subset: CD45RA+ positively selected. These receptors all stem from a man between 18 and 29 years old in good health.

The V gene is TRBV6-5, the J gene TRBJ1-5; D is ambiguous. In germline, CDR1 is MNHEY, CDR2 SVGAGI. V was clipped by 4 bases and J by 2 bases, with 9 bases between them. The CDR3 consists of 14 residues. CDR3 bases: TGTGCCAGCAGTTGGGCGGGAGGCAATCAGCCCCAGCATTTT. Translated: CASSWAGGNQPQHF.

The chain carries TRBV7-2 and TRBJ1-2, with D perhaps TRBD1 (5 bases). The length of the CDR3 is 14 residues. Germline values: CDR1 SGHTA, CDR2 FQGNSA. V lost 1 base, J lost 4 bases, and 10 bases lay in between. CDR3 DNA: TGTGCCAGCAGCTTAGATGGGGACCCCTATGGCTACACCTTC. Protein sequence: CASSLDGDPYGYTF.

This clone was seen once. V usage is TRBV18 and J usage is TRBJ2-1; D not resolved. Germline CDR1 reads KGHSH; CDR2 reads LQKENI. There are 13 residues in the CDR3. V was clipped by 3 bases and J by 8 bases, with 11 bases between them. In nucleotides, the CDR3 is TGTGCCAGCTCACCTCGAGCCAACGATGAGCAGTTCTTC. It yields the protein CASSPRANDEQFF. The full variable domain, completed using reference TRBV18 and TRBJ2-1, is NAGVMQNPRHLVRRRGQEARLRCSPMKGHSHVYWYRQLPEEGLKFMVYLQKENIIDESGMPKERFSAEFPKEGPSILRIQQVVRGDSAAYFCASSPRANDEQFFGPGTRLTVL.

The chain recombines TRBV4-1 with TRBJ2-7; tentatively, D is TRBD1 (6 bases). V dropped 2 bases and J dropped 5 bases, with 13 bases sitting between them. This CDR3 has 14 amino acids. From germline, CDR1 is MGHRA and CDR2 YSYEKL. CDR3 in amino acids: CASSQTGRSDEQYF. Written as DNA, the CDR3 is TGCGCCAGCAGCCAAACAGGGAGATCCGACGAGCAGTACTTC.

The V call is TRBV18, the J call TRBJ2-7; TRBD1 matches at 8 bases. Per the germline V gene, CDR1 is KGHSH and CDR2 is LQKENI. There are 15 residues in the CDR3. Trimming at V came to 6 bases and at J to 2 bases, leaving 9 bases not matched to a gene. In DNA form, the CDR3 reads TGTGCCAGCTCGACGGGACAGGCGGGGCCCTACGAGCAGTACTTC. This gives the protein CASSTGQAGPYEQYF. Complete variable domain (other parts from reference TRBV18 and TRBJ2-7): NAGVMQNPRHLVRRRGQEARLRCSPMKGHSHVYWYRQLPEEGLKFMVYLQKENIIDESGMPKERFSAEFPKEGPSILRIQQVVRGDSAAYFCASSTGQAGPYEQYFGPGTRLTVT.

The CDR3 spells CASSYQRGSYGYTF. CDR3 nucleotide sequence: TGTGCCAGCAGTTACCAAAGGGGTAGCTATGGCTACACCTTC. J is TRBJ1-2 and V is TRBV6-5; a weak D match, TRBD1 (5 bases). The ends were cut back, 2 bases at V and 4 bases at J, with 11 bases in the middle. Germline-derived CDR1 and CDR2 are MNHEY and SVGAGI. The CDR3 is 14 amino acids.

This chain joins TRBV5-4 and TRBJ2-2, with 13 bases that match TRBD2. The CDR3 consists of 15 residues. The germline V gene has CDR1 SGHNT and CDR2 YYREEE (reference sequence). With 4 bases clipped from V and 7 bases from J, the junction kept 4 bases outside the gene matches. CDR3 amino acids: CASSPGLAGVGELFF. In nucleotides, the CDR3 is TGTGCCAGCAGCCCAGGACTAGCGGGAGTCGGGGAGCTGTTTTTT.

The chain uses TRBV7-2 and TRBJ2-5; TRBD2 aligns across 7 bases. Germline CDR1 SGHTA, CDR2 FQGNSA. With 1 base clipped from V and 8 bases from J, the junction kept 7 bases outside the gene matches. This CDR3 contains 14 residues. The CDR3, as DNA: TGTGCCAGCAGCTTAGACGGCGGGAGTTTCACCCAGTACTTC. Protein: CASSLDGGSFTQYF.

For this clone: In the same sample, other DNA sequences code for this CDR3. V is TRBV6-5 and J is TRBJ1-5; no clear D. V gave up 0 bases and J gave up 4 bases, with 4 bases separating them. In germline, CDR1 is MNHEY, CDR2 SVGAGI. The CDR3 consists of 13 residues. The CDR3 loop is CASSYSWNQPQHF. The CDR3 DNA reads as TGTGCCAGCAGTTACTCATGGAATCAGCCCCAGCATTTT.

The table lists this clone with a count of one. The J gene is TRBJ1-1, the V gene TRBV28; a weak D match, TRBD1 (5 bases). CDR1 MDHEN and CDR2 SYDVKM come from the germline V gene. Trimming pared 4 bases from V and 4 bases from J, leaving 13 bases between. The CDR3 spans 14 residues. The CDR3 DNA sequence: TGTGCCAGCAGTTATCGGGGCGCCGGCACTGAAGCTTTCTTT. It translates to CASSYRGAGTEAFF. The full variable domain, with the rest looked up from reference TRBV28 and TRBJ1-1, is DVKVTQSSRYLVKRTGEKVFLECVQDMDHENMFWYRQDPGLGLRLIYFSYDVKMKEKGDIPEGYSVSREKKERFSLILESASTNQTSMYLCASSYRGAGTEAFFGQGTRLTVV.

The chain is built from TRBV28 and TRBJ1-2, with D unresolved. V lost 5 bases to trimming and J lost 5 bases, with 9 bases between them. This CDR3 has 12 residues. The germline CDR1 and CDR2 sequences are MDHEN and SYDVKM. In DNA, the CDR3 is TGTGCCAGCAGTCTTCAGCCATATGGCTACACCTTC. Its protein is CASSLQPYGYTF.

Turning to this clone: Other DNA sequences of this sample code for an identical CDR3. V is TRBV6-5 and J is TRBJ2-1, with D unresolved. V was shortened by 6 bases and J by 0 bases, with 9 bases between the two germline ends. The CDR3 is made up of 14 amino acids. The V gene's germline CDR1 is MNHEY and CDR2 SVGAGI. The CDR3 here is CASRPGSSYNEQFF. The CDR3 nucleotides read TGTGCCAGCAGACCCGGAAGCTCCTACAATGAGCAGTTCTTC.

The chain has TRBV11-2 and TRBJ2-3; D is unresolved. CDR1 is SGHAT, CDR2 FQNNGV, per germline. V lost 4 bases to trimming and J lost 1 base, with 6 bases between them. The CDR3 contains 13 residues. The DNA for the CDR3 is TGTGCCAGCAGCTCGGTGGGCACAGATACGCAGTATTTT. Encoded protein: CASSSVGTDTQYF.

The genes are TRBV14 and TRBJ2-3, with 9 bases fitting TRBD2. V shed 1 base and J 2 bases; nucleotides not matched to a gene: 4. Germline CDR1 is SGHDN and CDR2 is FVKESK. This CDR3 comprises 16 residues. CDR3 DNA: TGTGCCAGCAGCCAAGTACTAGCGGGTTTCACAGATACGCAGTATTTT. Its translation: CASSQVLAGFTDTQYF.

Details on this clone: Other nucleotide sequences from this sample produce the same CDR3. V usage is TRBV5-1 and J usage is TRBJ2-1, with D possibly matching TRBD2 (5 bases). V was shortened by 0 bases and J by 7 bases, with 11 bases between the two germline ends. The CDR3 totals 14 residues. Per germline, CDR1 SGHRS and CDR2 YFSETQ. The CDR3 spells CASSLGGPGNEQFF. The CDR3 DNA reads TGCGCCAGCAGCTTGGGAGGGCCGGGGAATGAGCAGTTCTTC.

The gene calls are TRBV6-5 and TRBJ2-7; D is unclear. The CDR3 has 13 residues. Deletions cut 0 bases from V and 2 bases from J, with 5 bases between. The germline CDR1 and CDR2 sequences are MNHEY and SVGAGI. The CDR3 reads CASSYSPPYEQYF. CDR3 bases: TGTGCCAGCAGTTACTCACCCCCCTACGAGCAGTACTTC.

This clone was detected only a few times. The J gene is TRBJ1-6, the V gene TRBV18; 8 bases align to TRBD1. The CDR3 length is 15 residues. The ends lost 2 bases at V and 9 bases at J; junction bases unmatched: 6. Per the germline V gene, CDR1 is KGHSH and CDR2 is LQKENI. CDR3 amino acids: CASSPVQGALSPLHF. Here the CDR3 DNA reads TGTGCCAGCTCACCAGTCCAGGGGGCACTTTCACCCCTCCACTTT.

The V and J genes are TRBV5-1 and TRBJ2-7; D tentatively reads TRBD1 or TRBD2 (5 bases each). Germline values: CDR1 SGHRS, CDR2 YFSETQ. The V gene lost 5 bases and the J gene lost 3 bases, with 15 bases spanning the gap. This CDR3 contains 14 residues. Here the CDR3 DNA reads TGCGCCAGCAGTTCCGGGGCCCCGAGCTACGAGCAGTACTTC. This gives the protein CASSSGAPSYEQYF.

The CDR3 here is CATSRDGASYEQYF. In DNA, the CDR3 is TGTGCCACCAGCAGAGATGGGGCCTCCTACGAGCAGTACTTC. The J gene is TRBJ2-7, the V gene TRBV15; TRBD1 might be the D (5 bases). There are 14 residues in the CDR3. V was trimmed by 0 bases and J by 0 bases, leaving 6 bases between them. Germline V gene sequence: CDR1 LNHNV, CDR2 YYDKDF (reference sequence).

V and J are TRBV6-1 and TRBJ1-1; D is unclear. Germline CDR1 MNHNS, CDR2 SASEGT. The CDR3 loop spans 13 amino acids. The V gene lost 5 bases and the J gene lost 1 base, with 8 bases spanning the gap. In DNA, the CDR3 is TGTGCCAGCAGTAATTACAGGAACACTGAAGCTTTCTTT. The encoded protein is CASSNYRNTEAFF.

This CDR3 is CASSLIGAGNTIYF. Written as DNA, the CDR3 is TGTGCCAGCAGCTTAATCGGGGCTGGAAACACCATATATTTT. The gene calls are TRBV7-9 and TRBJ1-3; D is unclear. The germline V gene encodes CDR1 SEHNR and CDR2 FQNEAQ (reference sequence). The CDR3 has 14 amino acids. V was shortened by 2 bases and J by 2 bases, with 7 bases between the two germline ends.

This clone showed up just once. This same CDR3 is encoded by further DNA sequences in the sample. The chain joins TRBV7-2 to TRBJ2-1; maybe TRBD2 (5 bases). V dropped 1 base and J dropped 0 bases, with 10 bases sitting between them. Germline CDR1 is SGHTA and CDR2 is FQGNSA. The CDR3 loop spans 16 amino acids. Written as DNA, the CDR3 is TGTGCCAGCAGCTTAGGCCCGGGAAGCTCCTACAATGAGCAGTTCTTC. Translating gives CASSLGPGSSYNEQFF.

The V call is TRBV7-2, the J call TRBJ1-2; D gene uncertain. Germline V gene lookup returns CDR1 SGHTA and CDR2 FQGNSA. The V end lost 5 bases, the J end lost 4 bases, and 14 bases lay between the germline ends. This CDR3 spans 14 amino acids. This CDR3 is CASSLPGFPYGYTF. In nucleotides, the CDR3 is TGTGCCAGCAGCCTGCCGGGCTTTCCCTATGGCTACACCTTC.

J is TRBJ1-3 and V is TRBV28; D gene ambiguous. V lost 7 bases to trimming and J lost 2 bases, with 6 bases between them. The CDR3 is 12 residues long. The germline gives CDR1 MDHEN, CDR2 SYDVKM. For the CDR3, the DNA is TGTGCCAGCATAACAGCTGGAAACACCATATATTTT. This sequence encodes CASITAGNTIYF.

The chain has TRBV4-3 and TRBJ2-7; D gene ambiguous. The V gene's germline CDR1 is LGHNA and CDR2 YSLEER. This CDR3 region has 13 residues. Trimming pared 1 base from V and 3 bases from J, leaving 7 bases between. The DNA of the CDR3 is TGCGCCAGCAGCCAAGCACTCCTCTACGAGCAGTACTTC. It encodes CASSQALLYEQYF.

The chain carries TRBV18 and TRBJ1-2; a possible D gene is TRBD1 (6 bases). The germline CDR1 and CDR2 sequences are KGHSH and LQKENI. The CDR3 has 14 amino acids. With 0 bases removed from V and 4 bases from J, the gap between germline ends came to 9 bases. CDR3 protein: CASSPPTGFYGYTF. DNA of the CDR3: TGTGCCAGCTCACCACCTACAGGGTTCTATGGCTACACCTTC.

The gene calls are TRBV9 and TRBJ2-1, with D perhaps matching TRBD2 (6 bases). The CDR3 runs 16 residues. Germline-derived CDR1 and CDR2 are SGDLS and YYNGEE. Trimming shortened V by 4 bases and J by 2 bases, and 16 bases separated the two germline ends. This chain's CDR3 is CASSPLTGATYNEQFF. Here the CDR3 DNA reads TGTGCCAGCAGCCCGTTAACGGGAGCTACCTACAATGAGCAGTTCTTC.

This chain connects TRBV15 to TRBJ1-3, with D possibly TRBD1 on 5 matching bases. The V end was cut by 2 bases, the J end by 1 base, with 6 bases between. The germline V gene encodes CDR1 LNHNV and CDR2 YYDKDF (reference sequence). The CDR3 is 14 amino acids. The CDR3 nucleotides read TGTGCCACCAGCAGACAGGGATCTGGAAACACCATATATTTT. Its translation is CATSRQGSGNTIYF.